This TCR beta chain was captured by sequencing in a study of response to subunit inactivated influenza vaccine. This clonotype has more than one count but fewer than ten. Its antigen is not known. Study results and limitations: The authors proposed limited new T cell recruitment per seasonal influenza vaccination.

MiXCR, run by TCRdb on the RT-PCR reads, gives a single entry per CDR3 protein. In the table there are hundreds of thousands of distinct CDR3 sequences, less than 20% of which are singletons. From germline, CDR1 is MGHRA and CDR2 YSYEKL. V was pared by 0 bases and J by 7 bases, with 12 bases between. The CDR3 sequence is 14 residues long. The clonotype originates from a man aged 45-65 years who received an inactivated influenza vaccine. The sample consisted of PBMCs from blood, taken 11 to 12 days after vaccination. This sequence joins TRBV4-1 and TRBJ2-5; D remains unclear. Written as DNA, the CDR3 is TGCGCCAGCAGCCAAGAATTCAAGGTGGGGACCCAGTACTTC. The encoded protein is CASSQEFKVGTQYF.